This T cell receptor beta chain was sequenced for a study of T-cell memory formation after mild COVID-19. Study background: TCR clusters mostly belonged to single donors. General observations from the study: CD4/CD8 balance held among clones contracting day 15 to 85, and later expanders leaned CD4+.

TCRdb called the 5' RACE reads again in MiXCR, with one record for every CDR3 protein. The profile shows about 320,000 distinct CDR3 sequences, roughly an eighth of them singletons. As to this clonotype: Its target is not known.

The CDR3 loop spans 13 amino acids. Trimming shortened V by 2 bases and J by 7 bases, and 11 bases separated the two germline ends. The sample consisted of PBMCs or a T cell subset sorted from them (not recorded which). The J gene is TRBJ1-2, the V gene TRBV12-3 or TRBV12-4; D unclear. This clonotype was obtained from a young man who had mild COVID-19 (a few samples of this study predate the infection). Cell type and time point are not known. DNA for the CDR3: TGTGCCAGCAGTTTATCGGACTTCGGTGGCTACACCTTC. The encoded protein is CASSLSDFGGYTF.